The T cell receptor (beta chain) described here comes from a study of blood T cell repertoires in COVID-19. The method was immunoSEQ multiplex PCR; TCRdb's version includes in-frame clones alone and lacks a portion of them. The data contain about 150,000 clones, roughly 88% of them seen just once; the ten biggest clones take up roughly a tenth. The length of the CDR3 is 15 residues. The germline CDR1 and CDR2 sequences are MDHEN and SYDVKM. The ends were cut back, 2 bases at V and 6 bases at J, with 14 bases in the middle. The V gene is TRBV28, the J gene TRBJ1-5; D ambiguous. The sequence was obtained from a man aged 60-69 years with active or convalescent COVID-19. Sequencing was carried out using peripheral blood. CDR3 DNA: TGTGCCAGCAGTTTAGGGAGGGAGGTTGGTCAGCCCCAGCATTTT. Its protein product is CASSLGREVGQPQHF.